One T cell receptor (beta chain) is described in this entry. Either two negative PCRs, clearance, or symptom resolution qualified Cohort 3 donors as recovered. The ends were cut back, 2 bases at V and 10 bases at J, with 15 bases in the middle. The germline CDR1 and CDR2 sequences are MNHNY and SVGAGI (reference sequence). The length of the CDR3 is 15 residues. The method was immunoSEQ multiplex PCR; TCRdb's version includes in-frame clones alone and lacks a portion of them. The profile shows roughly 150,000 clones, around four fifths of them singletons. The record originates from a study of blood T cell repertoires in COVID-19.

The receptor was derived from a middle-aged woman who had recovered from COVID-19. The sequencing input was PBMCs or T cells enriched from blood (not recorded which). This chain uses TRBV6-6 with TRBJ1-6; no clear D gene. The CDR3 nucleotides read TGTGCCAGCAGTTACGGTGTAGGGCCGGGATCACCCCTCCACTTT. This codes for CASSYGVGPGSPLHF.